The 23 T cell receptor beta chains reported below all come from one sample, sequenced in a study of response to subunit inactivated influenza vaccine. MiXCR, run by TCRdb on the RT-PCR reads, gives a single entry per CDR3 protein. The sample carries approximately 680,000 distinct CDR3 sequences, 15% to 18% recorded once. The source material was PBMCs from blood, sampled 11 to 12 days after vaccination. The receptor source for this set is a man between 45 and 60 years old who received an inactivated influenza vaccine.

The rearrangement joins TRBV3-1 to TRBJ2-7; tentatively, D is TRBD1 (5 bases). This CDR3 spans 13 amino acids. The germline V gene encodes CDR1 LGHDT and CDR2 YNNKEL (reference sequence). With 0 bases removed from V and 5 bases from J, the gap between germline ends came to 8 bases. The CDR3 DNA sequence: TGTGCCAGCAGCCAAGATAGGGGCGACGAGCAGTACTTC. Translated: CASSQDRGDEQYF.

A remark on this clonotype: A junction boundary mismatches the germline segment, possibly from a read error. J is TRBJ2-5 and V is TRBV29-1; the D gene is possibly TRBD1 (5 bases). The CDR3 contains 14 residues. Germline CDR1 reads SQVTM; CDR2 reads ANQGSEA. The CDR3 DNA reads as TGCAGCGGAAGACAGTCCAACTACCAGGAGACCCAGTACTTC. Protein: CSGRQSNYQETQYF. The whole variable domain, filled in from reference TRBV29-1 and TRBJ2-5, reads SAVISQKPSRDICQRGTSLTIQCQVDSQVTMMFWYRQQPGQSLTLIATANQGSEATYESGFVIDKFPISRPNLTFSTLTVSNMSPEDSSIYLCSGRQSNYQETQYFGPGTRLLVL.

This sequence joins TRBV20-1 and TRBJ1-1, with D tentatively TRBD1 (5 bases). V was cut by 5 bases and J by 6 bases, with 10 bases left in between. The CDR3 extends over 11 amino acids. Germline assignment: CDR1 DFQATT and CDR2 SNEGSKA (reference sequence). CDR3: CSAYQGSEAFF. In DNA form, the CDR3 reads TGCAGTGCTTATCAGGGTTCTGAAGCTTTCTTT.

In its sample, this clonotype was seen a few times. The gene calls are TRBV3-1 and TRBJ2-5; possibly TRBD2 for D (6 bases). The V gene lost 5 bases and the J gene lost 0 bases, with 13 bases spanning the gap. Looked up from germline, CDR1 is LGHDT and CDR2 is YNNKEL (reference sequence). This CDR3 is built from 15 residues. Here the CDR3 reads CASSVRGGYQETQYF. In nucleotides, the CDR3 is TGTGCCAGCAGCGTTCGCGGAGGGTACCAAGAGACCCAGTACTTC.

This clonotype was found a few times. The V and J genes are TRBV6-1 and TRBJ1-6; D possibly corresponds to TRBD1 (6 bases). The V gene's germline CDR1 is MNHNS and CDR2 SASEGT. The CDR3 length is 14 residues. Deletions cut 1 base from V and 13 bases from J, with 14 bases between. CDR3 loop: CASSEEKQGPPLHF. The CDR3 DNA reads TGTGCCAGCAGTGAAGAAAAACAGGGACCGCCCCTCCACTTT.

This chain uses TRBV5-1 with TRBJ2-3; possibly TRBD2 for D (7 bases). V gave up 5 bases and J gave up 0 bases, with 19 bases separating them. CDR1 SGHRS and CDR2 YFSETQ come from the germline V gene. This CDR3 comprises 17 residues. For the CDR3, the DNA is TGCGCCAGCAGGCCCCCGGGGGGCGGTCCTAGCACAGATACGCAGTATTTT. Its protein product is CASRPPGGGPSTDTQYF. Combining the CDR3 with reference TRBV5-1 and TRBJ2-3 gives the whole variable domain KAGVTQTPRYLIKTRGQQVTLSCSPISGHRSVSWYQQTPGQGLQFLFEYFSETQRNKGNFPGRFSGRQFSNSRSEMNVSTLELGDSALYLCASRPPGGGPSTDTQYFGPGTRLTVL.

This clonotype appeared a few times. The chain links TRBV7-3 to TRBJ2-1; no firm D call. V lost 6 bases and J lost 9, with 18 bases in between. The CDR3 is 14 residues long. The germline V gene encodes CDR1 SGHTA and CDR2 FQGTGA. The CDR3 loop reads CASRPRPDWGEQFF. The CDR3 DNA sequence: TGTGCCAGCAGACCTAGACCCGATTGGGGTGAGCAGTTCTTC.

This clonotype came up a few times. This CDR3 reads CASSTGVETQYF. CDR3 sequence (DNA): TGTGCCAGCAGCACCGGGGTGGAGACCCAGTACTTC. The chain employs TRBV7-2 and TRBJ2-5, with D possibly TRBD2 on 5 matching bases. CDR3 length: 12 amino acids. V was clipped by 5 bases and J by 5 bases, with 9 bases between them. Per germline, CDR1 SGHTA and CDR2 FQGNSA.

This clonotype occurred a few times. This rearrangement joins TRBV6-2 or TRBV6-3 to TRBJ1-5; maybe TRBD1 (6 bases). The CDR3 is 13 amino acids. Germline V lookup: CDR1 MNHEY, CDR2 SVGEGT. The V end lost 6 bases, the J end lost 7 bases, and 13 bases lay between the germline ends. CDR3 sequence reads: CASSLQGSQPQHF. CDR3 sequence (DNA): TGTGCCAGCAGCTTACAGGGTTCCCAGCCCCAGCATTTT.

In the case of this clonotype: An end of the junction does not agree with germline; a read error may underlie this. V is TRBV6-1 and J is TRBJ2-4; D gene ambiguous. This CDR3 is built from 13 residues. Germline-derived CDR1 and CDR2 are MNHNS and SASEGT. CDR3 sequence (DNA): TGTGCCAGCAGCGGGTCCGACAAAACCATTCAGTACTTC. Its protein is CASSGSDKTIQYF.

This chain links TRBV4-3 with TRBJ2-2, with 10 positions matching TRBD2. Losses at the gene ends were 0 bases for V and 0 bases for J; bases not matched to a gene: 4. CDR1 is LGHNA, CDR2 YSLEER, per germline. This CDR3 is 18 amino acids long. CDR3 DNA sequence: TGCGCCAGCAGCCAAGATAGACTAGCGGGCACGAACACCGGGGAGCTGTTTTTT. Amino acids: CASSQDRLAGTNTGELFF.

V usage is TRBV15 and J usage is TRBJ1-2, with D possibly being TRBD1 (5 bases). CDR3 size: 13 residues. Germline CDR1 LNHNV, CDR2 YYDKDF (reference sequence). Trimming shortened V by 4 bases and J by 0 bases, and 6 bases separated the two germline ends. CDR3 sequence: CATSTGSNYGYTF. The DNA for the CDR3 is TGTGCCACCAGCACAGGGTCTAACTATGGCTACACCTTC.

This chain connects TRBV28 to TRBJ1-1; tentative D call: TRBD1 (5 bases). Germline V lookup: CDR1 MDHEN, CDR2 SYDVKM. V was clipped by 1 base and J by 5 bases, with 14 bases between them. This CDR3 has 15 residues. CDR3: CASSLSPGSRTEAFF. CDR3 sequence (DNA): TGTGCCAGCAGTTTATCCCCAGGGTCGCGAACTGAAGCTTTCTTT.

This clonotype appeared a few times. The gene calls are TRBV28 and TRBJ2-3; D not resolved. V lost 3 bases to trimming and J lost 6 bases, with 7 bases between them. This CDR3 spans 12 amino acids. CDR1 MDHEN and CDR2 SYDVKM come from the germline V gene. The CDR3 region is CASSFRMDTQYF. The CDR3 nucleotides are TGTGCCAGCAGTTTTCGGATGGATACGCAGTATTTT.

This clonotype was picked up a small number of times. The chain couples TRBV7-9 to TRBJ2-7, with unresolved D. With 1 base removed from V and 3 bases from J, the gap between germline ends came to 7 bases. The CDR3 consists of 13 residues. CDR1 and CDR2 (germline): SEHNR, FQNEAQ (reference sequence). The CDR3 spells CASSLDVGYEQYF. CDR3 nucleotides: TGTGCCAGCAGCTTAGATGTCGGCTACGAGCAGTACTTC.

This chain uses TRBV7-9 with TRBJ2-3; no firm D call. The CDR3 extends over 12 amino acids. V shed 5 bases and J shed 10 bases, with 13 bases lying between them. Germline V gene lookup returns CDR1 SEHNR and CDR2 FQNEAQ (reference sequence). CDR3 in DNA: TGTGCCAGCAGCCCCCGTGACTGGGCGCAGTATTTT. It yields the protein CASSPRDWAQYF.

This clonotype was counted a few times. The rearrangement links TRBV12-3 or TRBV12-4 to TRBJ2-7; a weak D match, TRBD2 (6 bases). The CDR3 runs 14 residues. V lost 5 bases to trimming and J lost 3 bases, with 14 bases between them. CDR3 region: CASSPAGTLYEQYF. As DNA, the CDR3 is TGTGCCAGCAGTCCGGCCGGGACTCTCTACGAGCAGTACTTC.

The J gene is TRBJ2-1, the V gene TRBV28, with TRBD2 identical over 7 bases. V lost 0 bases, J lost 12 bases, and 8 bases stayed unmatched. CDR1 and CDR2 from the germline V gene are MDHEN and SYDVKM. The length of the CDR3 is 14 residues. The CDR3 DNA follows: TGTGCCAGCAGTTTATGGGGGGGGTGGGGGTGGCAGTTCTTC. Translation gives CASSLWGGWGWQFF.

The V and J genes are TRBV29-1 and TRBJ2-5; D is possibly TRBD2 (6 bases). Per the germline V gene, CDR1 is SQVTM and CDR2 is ANQGSEA. The CDR3 is 14 residues long. Trimming stripped 2 bases from V and 4 bases from J, with 14 bases between. CDR3 coding DNA: TGCAGCGTTGAAACGACCCCGGGGGTAGAGACCCAGTACTTC. Translated, it gives CSVETTPGVETQYF.

This chain connects TRBV6-1 to TRBJ2-2, with 7 bases lining up with TRBD1. CDR1 is MNHNS, CDR2 SASEGT, per germline. CDR3 length: 15 residues. V lost 4 bases, J lost 1 base, and 3 bases stayed unmatched. In DNA form, the CDR3 reads TGTGCCAGCAGTGCCTACAGGGGGAACACCGGGGAGCTGTTTTTT. It encodes CASSAYRGNTGELFF.

The rearrangement uses TRBV5-1 and TRBJ2-1, with TRBD2 identical over 9 bases. Germline loops: CDR1 SGHRS, CDR2 YFSETQ. The CDR3 contains 16 residues. J lost 8 bases, V lost 1 base, and 10 bases had no gene match. The CDR3 coding sequence is TGCGCCAGCAGCTTGCCGAGCGGGGGGTACATCGATGAGCAGTTCTTC. Encoded protein: CASSLPSGGYIDEQFF.

CDR3 sequence reads: CASSQDRLASYNEQFF. CDR3 DNA: TGTGCCAGCAGCCAAGATAGGCTAGCCTCCTACAATGAGCAGTTCTTC. The V and J genes are TRBV4-2 and TRBJ2-1, with D possibly being TRBD2 (5 bases). V dropped 0 bases and J dropped 0 bases, with 9 bases sitting between them. The CDR3 is 16 amino acids. CDR1 and CDR2 from the germline V gene are LGHNA and YNFKEQ.

The chain couples TRBV19 to TRBJ1-4, with D possibly being TRBD1 (6 bases). V was clipped by 3 bases and J by 5 bases, with 13 bases between them. In germline, CDR1 is LNHDA, CDR2 SQIVND (reference sequence). The CDR3 extends over 15 amino acids. This chain's CDR3 is CASSMVGTPNEKLFF. The CDR3 DNA follows: TGTGCCAGTAGTATGGTCGGGACACCGAATGAAAAACTGTTTTTT.